The 16 T cell receptor beta chains listed next were all sequenced from one sample in a study of Graves' ophthalmopathy and Graves' hyperthyroidism (dated by TCRdb to the late 2010s). Sequencing was performed on an Illumina HiSeq 2000. For repertoire sequencing, the TCR beta CDR3 regions were amplified from RNA transcripts. A first-round RT-PCR used HTBI primers with the Qiagen OneStep RT-PCR kit, followed by a second-round multiplex PCR, size selection and purification. Clones were called with MiXCR by TCRdb after fastp trimmed the public reads at Q25, and only in-frame beta chains were retained. Each record represents a unique CDR3 protein, reported with the most common genes and DNA among its rows. The sample data list about 400,000 distinct CDR3 sequences, and around 19% of these were observed just once. Roughly 1.6% of the sample is held by the ten biggest clonotypes. The sample taken for sequencing was peripheral blood. These receptors came from a woman between 18 and 29 years old with Graves' ophthalmopathy. Donor details come from another sample of the same person, matched by shared clones.

This clonotype was counted at least ten times. The chain links TRBV28 to TRBJ2-4; the D call may be TRBD1 or TRBD2 (5 bases each). The V gene lost 4 bases and the J gene lost 3 bases, with 13 bases spanning the gap. The CDR3 runs to 15 residues. Germline V gives CDR1 MDHEN, CDR2 SYDVKM. CDR3 amino acids: CASSSTGGGKNIQYF. Here the CDR3 DNA reads TGTGCCAGCAGTTCGACGGGTGGGGGCAAAAACATTCAGTACTTC.

This clonotype showed up many times. The genes are TRBV7-2 and TRBJ2-7; 7 bases line up with TRBD2. V lost 2 bases and J lost 6; bases outside the gene matches: 4. The germline gives CDR1 SGHTA, CDR2 FQGNSA. CDR3 length: 13 amino acids. DNA of the CDR3: TGTGCCAGCAGCTTAACTAGCGATCGCGAGCAGTACTTC. Its translation is CASSLTSDREQYF.

This clonotype was picked up many times. The rearrangement uses TRBV12-3 or TRBV12-4 and TRBJ2-2, with 7 positions matching TRBD1. The CDR3 sequence is 15 residues long. Trimming at V came to 8 bases and at J to 7 bases, leaving 13 bases not matched to a gene. The CDR3 DNA follows: TGTGCCAGCGGCAAAGAGGGGGCGATTTACGGGGAGCTGTTTTTT. Translated: CASGKEGAIYGELFF.

This clonotype was recorded at least ten times. The CDR3 coding sequence is TGTGCCATCCTCCGGGACAAGGGAGGGGCCACTGAAGCTTTCTTT. Translating it yields CAILRDKGGATEAFF. The V and J genes are TRBV27 and TRBJ1-1; a weak D match, TRBD1 (6 bases). In germline, CDR1 is MNHEY, CDR2 SMNVEV (reference sequence). This CDR3 region has 15 residues. V was shortened by 10 bases and J by 4 bases, with 22 bases between the two germline ends.

This clonotype was observed many times. The genes are TRBV4-3 and TRBJ1-2; TRBD1 matches 7 bases. This CDR3 comprises 15 residues. V was pared by 3 bases and J by 5 bases, with 9 bases of the junction left unmatched. CDR1 LGHNA and CDR2 YSLEER come from the germline V gene. CDR3 sequence: CASSHLRDSPYGYTF. The CDR3 region has the DNA TGCGCCAGCAGCCACCTCCGGGACAGTCCGTATGGCTACACCTTC.

Ten or more counts support this clonotype. The chain combines TRBV12-3 or TRBV12-4 with TRBJ1-1; D uncertain. This CDR3 is built from 12 residues. V was pared by 2 bases and J by 8 bases, with 9 bases between. Here the CDR3 DNA reads TGTGCCAGCAGTTTAAGTTGGAACGAAGCTTTCTTT. This encodes CASSLSWNEAFF.

Ten or more counts support this clonotype. The rearrangement joins TRBV29-1 to TRBJ2-4; D perhaps matches TRBD2 (6 bases). Germline CDR1 is SQVTM and CDR2 is ANQGSEA. The CDR3 sequence is 14 residues long. V lost 4 bases to trimming and J lost 2 bases, with 12 bases between them. The CDR3, as DNA: TGCAGCGTTGGGCTAGCGTTGACCAAAAACATTCAGTACTTC. It specifies CSVGLALTKNIQYF. Looking up the rest from reference TRBV29-1 and TRBJ2-4 gives the full variable domain: SAVISQKPSRDICQRGTSLTIQCQVDSQVTMMFWYRQQPGQSLTLIATANQGSEATYESGFVIDKFPISRPNLTFSTLTVSNMSPEDSSIYLCSVGLALTKNIQYFGAGTRLSVL.

Ten or more counts support this clonotype. The genes are TRBV20-1 and TRBJ2-7; 14 bases align to TRBD2. Looked up from germline, CDR1 is DFQATT and CDR2 is SNEGSKA (reference sequence). The CDR3 has 16 residues. V lost 4 bases and J lost 7; bases outside the gene matches: 12. CDR3 residues: CSATRTSGGPYLEQYF. CDR3 nucleotides: TGCAGTGCTACCCGGACTAGCGGGGGGCCCTACCTTGAGCAGTACTTC.

This clonotype was detected ten times or more. The genes are TRBV12-3 or TRBV12-4 and TRBJ2-7; 8 bases are shared with TRBD1. There are 14 residues in the CDR3. Trimming cost V 6 bases and J 9 bases; bases outside gene matches: 13. The CDR3 DNA is TGTGCCAGCAGCCAGGGGGCCGGATCGCAAGCGCAGTACTTC. Residues: CASSQGAGSQAQYF.

This clonotype was counted at least ten times. In DNA, the CDR3 is TGTGCCAGCAGTTCAGAAGGACGGGACAATCAGCCCCAGCATTTT. It codes for CASSSEGRDNQPQHF. The chain is built from TRBV6-2 or TRBV6-3 and TRBJ1-5; D remains unclear. Trimming stripped 4 bases from V and 3 bases from J, with 13 bases between. CDR3 size: 15 residues. Germline V CDR1 and CDR2: MNHEY, SVGEGT.

This clonotype was observed at least ten times. The V gene is TRBV29-1, the J gene TRBJ1-2; 10 positions match TRBD1. Trimming took 6 bases from V and 1 from J; bases not matched to a gene: 8. CDR3 length: 15 amino acids. Germline CDR1 and CDR2: SQVTM and ANQGSEA. The CDR3 loop is CSVGSGTGDNYGYTF. In DNA, the CDR3 is TGCAGCGTGGGGTCCGGGACAGGGGATAACTATGGCTACACCTTC.

This clonotype was counted ten times or more. This rearrangement joins TRBV20-1 to TRBJ2-5, with D tentatively TRBD1 (6 bases). V lost 5 bases and J lost 5, with 18 bases in between. Germline V CDR1 and CDR2: DFQATT, SNEGSKA (reference sequence). This CDR3 comprises 14 residues. The CDR3 loop reads CSAPGVRDMETQYF. CDR3 in DNA: TGCAGTGCTCCAGGGGTCAGGGACATGGAGACCCAGTACTTC.

The chain joins TRBV12-3 or TRBV12-4 to TRBJ2-5, with 8 bases fitting TRBD2. CDR3 length equals 16 residues. After removal of 5 bases from V and 1 base from J, the junction contained 9 bases not matched to a gene. CDR3 sequence (DNA): TGTGCCAGCAGTCCTCTCTACGGGAGGGCCCAAGAGACCCAGTACTTC. Amino acid sequence: CASSPLYGRAQETQYF.

The chain combines TRBV5-1 with TRBJ1-1; a possible D gene is TRBD1 (6 bases). V lost 4 bases and J 1 base, leaving 11 bases between the germline ends. From germline, CDR1 is SGHRS and CDR2 YFSETQ. The CDR3 spans 14 residues. The CDR3 reads CASSPGHGNTEAFF. The CDR3 DNA reads as TGCGCCAGCAGCCCGGGACACGGGAACACTGAAGCTTTCTTT.

The V and J genes are TRBV10-3 and TRBJ2-7; 9 bases are a match to TRBD1. CDR3 length: 15 amino acids. Germline values: CDR1 ENHRY, CDR2 SYGVKD. J was trimmed by 5 bases and V by 6 bases; bases with no gene match: 11. The CDR3 DNA is TGTGCCATCAGCGAGAGGACAGGGGTGGGGGACGAGCAGTACTTC. Translated: CAISERTGVGDEQYF.

Many counts were recorded for this clonotype. This sequence joins TRBV28 and TRBJ1-1; unclear D gene. In germline, CDR1 is MDHEN, CDR2 SYDVKM. The CDR3 has 10 amino acids. V lost 11 bases, J lost 5 bases, and 9 bases lay in between. CDR3 bases: TGTGCCGTACGGGGAACTGAAGCTTTCTTT. This translates into CAVRGTEAFF.